The rows below give T cell receptor beta chains drawn from one sample of a study of Graves' ophthalmopathy and Graves' hyperthyroidism. TCRdb itself ran the multiplex PCR reads through MiXCR, one entry per CDR3 protein. The sample carries roughly 300,000 distinct CDR3 sequences, roughly 15% recorded once. The sequencing input was peripheral blood. These TCRs come from an adult man with Graves' ophthalmopathy. Both conserved end residues are trimmed from each CDR3.

v_gene: TRBV14; CDR3aa: ASSQDRSWSPLH
v_gene: TRBV2; CDR3aa: ASGIFPGVHETQY
v_gene: TRBV15; CDR3aa: ATSTLKPTGIETQY
v_gene: TRBV29-1; CDR3aa: SVAGGDTGELF
v_gene: TRBV20-1; CDR3aa: SANRASGDSLGSYEQY
v_gene: TRBV6-5; CDR3aa: ASSYGSSGGRQETQY
v_gene: TRBV5-1; CDR3aa: ASSTSGRTGELF
v_gene: TRBV11-1; CDR3aa: ASSKGTGVQETQY
v_gene: TRBV20-1; CDR3aa: SALWGTGISGELF
v_gene: TRBV12-3/TRBV12-4; CDR3aa: ASSFNREAF
v_gene: TRBV6-5; CDR3aa: ASSYPAVLADVYEQY
v_gene: TRBV6-2/TRBV6-3; CDR3aa: ASSGGNQPQH
v_gene: TRBV27; CDR3aa: ASSTIGSTGRQETQY
v_gene: TRBV6-2/TRBV6-3; CDR3aa: ASSSPGTGSEQY
v_gene: TRBV15; CDR3aa: ATSRPGQGTEAF
v_gene: TRBV19; CDR3aa: ASTPRAGFYGYT
v_gene: TRBV11-2; CDR3aa: ASSLGSSGRLRETQY
v_gene: TRBV5-5; CDR3aa: ASSADRVDNSPLH
v_gene: TRBV28; CDR3aa: ASSLRDRVSPLH
v_gene: TRBV6-5; CDR3aa: ASSYSPGTINEQY
v_gene: TRBV28; CDR3aa: ASTLFGENTEAF
v_gene: TRBV7-2; CDR3aa: ASSSTTANYGYT
v_gene: TRBV5-1; CDR3aa: ASSFRQGYTGELF
v_gene: TRBV6-1; CDR3aa: ASRDPTLQGGYGYT
v_gene: TRBV7-8; CDR3aa: ASSLDSSGSLYEQY
v_gene: TRBV7-9; CDR3aa: ASSLQGIDTGELF
v_gene: TRBV6-1; CDR3aa: ASSRTGTGREQY
v_gene: TRBV12-3/TRBV12-4; CDR3aa: ASSFPNSPLH
v_gene: TRBV12-3/TRBV12-4; CDR3aa: ASVRTGSSNQPQH
v_gene: TRBV27; CDR3aa: ASSLMPNSGYEQY
v_gene: TRBV10-3; CDR3aa: AISARTGGVSDTEAF
v_gene: TRBV6-1; CDR3aa: ASSPSTGLMNTEAF
v_gene: TRBV6-1; CDR3aa: ASSEEWGRNSPLH